This TCR beta chain is from a study of beta chain features in type 1 diabetes. Whole-study context: Cell yields, gender and age were comparable in patients and healthy donors. Study-wide findings and caveats: Across patients, naive, central memory and Treg TCRB repertoires exhibited apparently greater similarity than was observed across healthy donors. Shorter templates may be favored by PCR, equally so in patients and controls.

Naive, central memory, regulatory and stem cell-like memory cells within the CD4+ compartment were sorted using CD45RO/CCR7/CD25/CD127/CD95/CD27. This clone appeared many times. No antigen is known for it. The isolated RNA, all of it, was reverse transcribed, so expressed TCRB transcripts were what got sequenced. Profiled with immunoSEQ multiplex PCR; TCRdb holds only in-frame clones, not every one. The table shows under 300,000 clones, with 8% occurring only once. This TCR was sampled from a woman aged 18-35 years in good health. The sequencing sample was made of central memory CD4+ T cells from blood.

In DNA, the CDR3 is TGTGCCAGCAGCCCCATCCGGACCCTGGGCTACACCTTC. Protein: CASSPIRTLGYTF. The chain is built from TRBV9 and TRBJ1-2; D uncertain. Germline V lookup: CDR1 SGDLS, CDR2 YYNGEE. This CDR3 spans 13 amino acids. V lost 4 bases and J lost 8, with 15 bases in between.